A single sample gave rise to the 17 T cell receptor beta chains below, sequenced in a study of T cell repertoires in cytomegalovirus infection (dated by TCRdb to the late 2010s). Instrument on record: Illumina HiSeq 1500. The public reads were reanalyzed by TCRdb: fastp trimming at Q25, MiXCR alignment, in-frame beta chains only. Each CDR3 protein gets just one entry, which takes the most common genes and DNA from the rows behind it. The sample records about 37,000 distinct CDR3 sequences, about 54% of which are singletons. The ten most abundant clones make up around 90% of the sample. No antigens are known for them. In light of the paper, this sample's treatment or condition label describes: in vitro stimulation with specific CMV peptide epitopes to enrich CMV-specific T cells. Sample: CD8+ T cells from cultured PBMCs, taken from culture after CMV antigen stimulation. The receptors derive from a human donor in good health (CMV status not recorded). Some clones in this sample may be carry-over from other donors' samples.

This clonotype has at least ten counts. The gene calls are TRBV7-3 and TRBJ2-1; 8 bases fit TRBD2. The V segment lost 7 bases and the J segment 3 bases; nucleotides outside the gene matches: 11. Germline V lookup: CDR1 SGHTA, CDR2 FQGTGA. CDR3 length: 16 amino acids. The CDR3 region has the DNA TGTGCCAGCAATGCGGGGGGCCCAGCTCTCTACAATGAGCAGTTCTTC. Amino acids: CASNAGGPALYNEQFF.

This clonotype was recorded a few times. This chain uses TRBV11-2 with TRBJ2-7; D ambiguous. CDR1 SGHAT and CDR2 FQNNGV come from the germline V gene. The CDR3 has 15 amino acids. The ends were cut back, 4 bases at V and 3 bases at J, with 16 bases in the middle. This chain's CDR3 is CASSSTYYRLYEQYF. CDR3 nucleotide sequence: TGTGCCAGCAGCTCAACATATTATCGTCTCTACGAGCAGTACTTC.

The chain recombines TRBV7-6 with TRBJ2-6; 9 positions match TRBD1. With 5 bases clipped from V and 1 base from J, the junction kept 6 bases outside the gene matches. CDR1 is SGHVS and CDR2 is FNYEAQ in the germline V gene. CDR3 length: 17 residues. The CDR3 DNA follows: TGTGCCAGCAGCCCTCGACAGGGGGGGTCTGGGGCCAACGTCCTGACTTTC. Residues: CASSPRQGGSGANVLTF.

The chain employs TRBV11-2 and TRBJ1-1, with D possibly being TRBD1 (5 bases). V shed 3 bases and J shed 2 bases, with 16 bases lying between them. Germline-derived CDR1 and CDR2 are SGHAT and FQNNGV. This CDR3 comprises 16 residues. CDR3 in DNA: TGTGCCAGCAGCTTCTGGGACCCGAGAACCAACACTGAAGCTTTCTTT. Translated: CASSFWDPRTNTEAFF.

V is TRBV27 and J is TRBJ1-2, with D perhaps TRBD1 (5 bases). This CDR3 is 13 amino acids long. Trimming removed 5 bases at V and 1 base at J, with 8 bases between. CDR1 is MNHEY and CDR2 is SMNVEV in the germline V gene (reference sequence). CDR3 amino acids: CASSQTVNYGYTF. The CDR3 region has the DNA TGTGCCAGCAGTCAGACAGTTAACTATGGCTACACCTTC.

This clonotype was counted between two and nine times. J is TRBJ2-3 and V is TRBV7-8; D gene unclear. V was clipped by 10 bases and J by 4 bases, with 9 bases between them. CDR1 and CDR2 from the germline V gene are SGHVS and FQNEAQ. This CDR3 has 11 residues. The CDR3 is CATRQADTQYF. The CDR3 DNA is TGTGCCACCCGCCAAGCAGATACGCAGTATTTT.

The genes are TRBV7-3 and TRBJ1-1, with 10 positions matching TRBD1. The V segment lost 2 bases and the J segment 4 bases; nucleotides outside the gene matches: 1. This CDR3 has 14 amino acids. Per germline, CDR1 SGHTA and CDR2 FQGTGA. The DNA of the CDR3 is TGTGCCAGCAGCTTAGGACAGGGGGTCACTGAAGCTTTCTTT. It is translated as CASSLGQGVTEAFF.

The chain couples TRBV4-1 to TRBJ1-1; D possibly corresponds to TRBD1 (6 bases). Germline V gene sequence: CDR1 MGHRA, CDR2 YSYEKL. The CDR3 loop spans 15 amino acids. Trimming pared 0 bases from V and 4 bases from J, leaving 12 bases between. CDR3 in amino acids: CASSQDRGRITEAFF. The DNA of the CDR3 is TGCGCCAGCAGCCAAGATCGGGGGCGCATCACTGAAGCTTTCTTT.

The chain links TRBV28 to TRBJ1-5, with D uncertain. V dropped 6 bases and J dropped 4 bases, with 13 bases sitting between them. This CDR3 comprises 14 residues. CDR1 and CDR2 (germline): MDHEN, SYDVKM. CDR3 DNA: TGTGCCAGCAGCCGGGCGACGGCTAATCAGCCCCAGCATTTT. Protein: CASSRATANQPQHF.

This chain joins TRBV12-3 or TRBV12-4 and TRBJ1-6; no clear D. This CDR3 contains 13 residues. V lost 5 bases to trimming and J lost 8 bases, with 10 bases between them. The CDR3 coding sequence is TGTGCCAGCAGTCGCCGGTCTGATTCACCCCTCCACTTT. Translation gives CASSRRSDSPLHF.

This CDR3 reads CASSFESGYNEQFF. CDR3 nucleotides: TGTGCCAGCAGCTTTGAGTCCGGATACAATGAGCAGTTCTTC. This chain uses TRBV7-9 with TRBJ2-1, with unresolved D. Trimming stripped 3 bases from V and 4 bases from J, with 10 bases between. CDR1 is SEHNR and CDR2 is FQNEAQ in the germline V gene (reference sequence). The CDR3 is 14 residues long.

This clonotype was counted a few times. The chain employs TRBV11-2 and TRBJ2-1, with a possible D match to TRBD2 (6 bases). V gave up 2 bases and J gave up 0 bases, with 14 bases separating them. Germline CDR1 reads SGHAT; CDR2 reads FQNNGV. The CDR3 is 17 amino acids. CDR3: CASSLSGLWSSYNEQFF. CDR3 nucleotide sequence: TGTGCCAGCAGCTTATCGGGACTTTGGAGCTCCTACAATGAGCAGTTCTTC.

The chain has TRBV6-1 and TRBJ2-6, with TRBD1 identical over 7 bases. CDR1 and CDR2 from the germline V gene are MNHNS and SASEGT. The V segment lost 7 bases and the J segment 1 base; nucleotides outside the gene matches: 10. The CDR3 is 17 amino acids. In nucleotides, the CDR3 is TGTGCCAGCAAGAGGGGGCTCACGAAGTCTGGGGCCAACGTCCTGACTTTC. This codes for CASKRGLTKSGANVLTF.

This clonotype was observed a single time. The chain uses TRBV7-4 and TRBJ1-2, with D maybe TRBD1 (6 bases). The V end was cut by 7 bases, the J end by 5 bases, with 14 bases between. This CDR3 comprises 13 residues. The germline V gene encodes CDR1 SGHVT and CDR2 SQSDAQ. CDR3: CASTFGTRYGYTF. The CDR3 DNA reads TGTGCCAGCACCTTCGGGACAAGATATGGCTACACCTTC.

This clonotype was recorded only once. This chain connects TRBV10-3 to TRBJ2-4, with 10 bases that match TRBD2. Looked up from germline, CDR1 is ENHRY and CDR2 is SYGVKD. The V segment lost 4 bases and the J segment 0 bases; nucleotides outside the gene matches: 6. The CDR3 has 17 amino acids. This CDR3 is CAISALAGALAKNIQYF. CDR3 bases: TGTGCCATCAGTGCTCTAGCGGGGGCACTAGCCAAAAACATTCAGTACTTC.

The chain couples TRBV7-6 to TRBJ2-5; TRBD2 is a possible D gene (6 bases). This CDR3 is built from 15 residues. Germline-derived CDR1 and CDR2 are SGHVS and FNYEAQ. Deletions cut 5 bases from V and 9 bases from J, with 22 bases between. CDR3 region: CASSGGGLLPAPQYF. The CDR3 nucleotides read TGTGCCAGCAGCGGGGGAGGCCTACTGCCCGCACCCCAGTACTTC.

This clonotype was seen many times. This chain links TRBV27 with TRBJ2-3, with D uncertain. Between the trimmed V and J ends, which lost 2 bases and 4 bases, there was a span of 7 bases. This CDR3 has 13 residues. Germline V gene sequence: CDR1 MNHEY, CDR2 SMNVEV (reference sequence). The CDR3 bases are TGTGCCAGCAGTTTAGTACGTTCAGATACGCAGTATTTT. It encodes CASSLVRSDTQYF.